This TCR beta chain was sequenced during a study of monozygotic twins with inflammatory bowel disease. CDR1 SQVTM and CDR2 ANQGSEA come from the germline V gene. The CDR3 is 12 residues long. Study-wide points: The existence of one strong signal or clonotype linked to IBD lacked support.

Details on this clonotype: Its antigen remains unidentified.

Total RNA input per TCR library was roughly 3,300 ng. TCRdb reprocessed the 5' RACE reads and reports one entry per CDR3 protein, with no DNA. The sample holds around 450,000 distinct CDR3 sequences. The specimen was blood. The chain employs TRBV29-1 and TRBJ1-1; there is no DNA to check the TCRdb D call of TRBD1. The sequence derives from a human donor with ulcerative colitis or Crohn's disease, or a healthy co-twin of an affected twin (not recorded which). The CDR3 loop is CSAERTGTEAFF. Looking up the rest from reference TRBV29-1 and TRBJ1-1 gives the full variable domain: SAVISQKPSRDICQRGTSLTIQCQVDSQVTMMFWYRQQPGQSLTLIATANQGSEATYESGFVIDKFPISRPNLTFSTLTVSNMSPEDSSIYLCSAERTGTEAFFGQGTRLTVV.